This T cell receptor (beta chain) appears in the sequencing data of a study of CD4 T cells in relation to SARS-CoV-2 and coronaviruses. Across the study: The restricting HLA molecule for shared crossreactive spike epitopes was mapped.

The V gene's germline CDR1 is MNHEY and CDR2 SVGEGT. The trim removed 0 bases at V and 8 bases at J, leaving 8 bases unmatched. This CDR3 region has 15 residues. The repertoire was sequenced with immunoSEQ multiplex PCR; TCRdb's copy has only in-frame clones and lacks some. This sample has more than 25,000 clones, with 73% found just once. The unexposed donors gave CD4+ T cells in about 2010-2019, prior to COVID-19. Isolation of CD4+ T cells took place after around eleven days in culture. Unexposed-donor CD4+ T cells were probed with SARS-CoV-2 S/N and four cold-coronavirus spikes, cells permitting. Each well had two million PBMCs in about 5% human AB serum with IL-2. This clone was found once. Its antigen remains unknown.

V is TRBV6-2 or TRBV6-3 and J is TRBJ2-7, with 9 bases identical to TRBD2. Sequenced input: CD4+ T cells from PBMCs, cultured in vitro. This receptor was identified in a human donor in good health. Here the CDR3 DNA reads TGTGCCAGCAGTTACTCCGCTAGCGGGGCCACTCAGCAGTACTTC. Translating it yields CASSYSASGATQQYF.